The rows below give T cell receptor beta chains drawn from one sample of a study of metastatic and nonmetastatic thyroid tumors. TCRdb reanalyzed the PCR reads with MiXCR. The profile shows around 12,000 clones, around 31% of them singletons. The specimen was tumor tissue. The receptors originated from a female donor with papillary thyroid cancer or a benign thyroid nodule (not recorded which). Some clones in this sample may be carry-over from other donors' samples. The conserved cysteine and the conserved F or W are not part of the CDR3 here. The order of the fields is V gene, J gene, CDR3 protein.

>TRBV10-3|TRBJ2-3
AISEQGGTDTQY
>TRBV11-2|TRBJ2-1
ASTLAWRSNEQF
>TRBV9|TRBJ2-3
ASSPYYSGSITDTQY
>TRBV20-1|TRBJ2-7
SDNDPGTSGYEQY
>TRBV27|TRBJ1-2
ASSLTGYYGYT
>TRBV27|TRBJ1-2
ASKSLRELAGYT
>TRBV7-2|TRBJ2-7
ASSLGGTGGNEQY
>TRBV15|TRBJ2-2
ATEPGARTGELF
>TRBV9|TRBJ2-1
ASSVASGFYNEQF
>TRBV10-3|TRBJ2-6
AISGSQTGANVLT
>TRBV27|TRBJ2-7
ASSSLLDSPYEQY
>TRBV29-1|TRBJ2-1
SVPKGFSYNEQF
>TRBV5-8|TRBJ1-3
ASSLDIHKDDTIY
>TRBV30|TRBJ2-2
AWSVRGRGQGTGELF
>TRBV3-1|TRBJ2-1
ASSQNLGLAGDEQF
>TRBV20-1|TRBJ2-1
SASRSSGMYNEQF
>TRBV27|TRBJ2-7
ASRRQGGKNEQY
>TRBV12-3/TRBV12-4|TRBJ2-6
ASSLRGRVGANVLT
>TRBV14|TRBJ1-6
ASSQGDRGHSPLH
>TRBV5-1|TRBJ2-5
ASSLGQGRGETQY
>TRBV6-5|TRBJ2-7
ASSYSSYGLYEQY
>TRBV6-1|TRBJ2-5
ASSSGLATWETQY
>TRBV28|TRBJ1-2
ASIAAGTESGYT
>TRBV10-3|TRBJ2-3
AISPTSGTTDTQY